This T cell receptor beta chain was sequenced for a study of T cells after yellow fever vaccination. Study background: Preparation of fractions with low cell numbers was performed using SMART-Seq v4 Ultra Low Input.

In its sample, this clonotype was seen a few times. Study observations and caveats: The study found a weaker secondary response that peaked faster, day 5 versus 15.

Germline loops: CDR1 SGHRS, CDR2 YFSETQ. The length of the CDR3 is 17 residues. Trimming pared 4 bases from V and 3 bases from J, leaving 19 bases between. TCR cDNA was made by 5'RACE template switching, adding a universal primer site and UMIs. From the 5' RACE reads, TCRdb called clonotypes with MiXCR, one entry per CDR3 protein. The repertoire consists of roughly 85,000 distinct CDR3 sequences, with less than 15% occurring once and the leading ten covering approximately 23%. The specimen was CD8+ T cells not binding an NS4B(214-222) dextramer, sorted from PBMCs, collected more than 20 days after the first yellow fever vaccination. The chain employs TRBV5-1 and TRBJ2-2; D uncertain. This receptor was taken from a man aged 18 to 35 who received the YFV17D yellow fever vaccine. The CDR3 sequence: CASSTLQVGYDTGELFF. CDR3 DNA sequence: TGCGCCAGCAGCACCCTTCAGGTTGGGTATGACACCGGGGAGCTGTTTTTT.